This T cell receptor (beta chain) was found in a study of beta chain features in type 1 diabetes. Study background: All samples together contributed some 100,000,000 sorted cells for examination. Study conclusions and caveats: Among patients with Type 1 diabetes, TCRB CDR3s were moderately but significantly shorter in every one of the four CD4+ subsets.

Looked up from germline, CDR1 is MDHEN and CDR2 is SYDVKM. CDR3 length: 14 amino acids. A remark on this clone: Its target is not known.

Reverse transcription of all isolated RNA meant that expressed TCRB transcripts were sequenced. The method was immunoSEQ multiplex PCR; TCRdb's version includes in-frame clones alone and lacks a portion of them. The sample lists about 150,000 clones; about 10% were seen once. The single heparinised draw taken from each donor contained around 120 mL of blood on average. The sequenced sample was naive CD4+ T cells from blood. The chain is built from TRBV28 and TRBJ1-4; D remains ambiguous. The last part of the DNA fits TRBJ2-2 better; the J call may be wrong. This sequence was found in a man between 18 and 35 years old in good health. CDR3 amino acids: CASSSLGQDGELFF. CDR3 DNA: TGTGCCAGCAGTTCCCTTGGGCAAGATGGGGAGCTGTTTTTT.